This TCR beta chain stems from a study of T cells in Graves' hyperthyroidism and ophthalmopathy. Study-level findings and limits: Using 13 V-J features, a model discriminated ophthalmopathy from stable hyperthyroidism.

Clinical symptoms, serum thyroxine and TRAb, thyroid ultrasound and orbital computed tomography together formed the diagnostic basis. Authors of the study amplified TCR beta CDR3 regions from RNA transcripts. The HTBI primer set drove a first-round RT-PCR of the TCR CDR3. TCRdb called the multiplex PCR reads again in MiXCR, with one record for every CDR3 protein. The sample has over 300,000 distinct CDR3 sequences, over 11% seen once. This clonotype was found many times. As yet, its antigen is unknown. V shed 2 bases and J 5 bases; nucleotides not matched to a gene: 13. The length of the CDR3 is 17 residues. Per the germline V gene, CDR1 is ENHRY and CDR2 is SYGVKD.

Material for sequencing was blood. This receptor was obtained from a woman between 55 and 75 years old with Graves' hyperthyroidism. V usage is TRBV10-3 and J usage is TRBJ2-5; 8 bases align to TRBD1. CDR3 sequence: CAISEPTGQGAGETQYF. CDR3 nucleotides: TGTGCCATCAGTGAGCCGACGGGGCAGGGGGCCGGGGAGACCCAGTACTTC.